Listed below are T cell receptor beta chains from one sample, sequenced in a study of blood T cell repertoires in COVID-19. TCRdb's table, derived via immunoSEQ multiplex PCR, lists solely in-frame clones and lacks some. The top ten clones hold around 1.4% of a sample with 100,000 to 150,000 clones, approximately 81% of them seen once. Sequences were obtained from peripheral blood. These receptor sequences come from a man aged 60 to 75 with acute or convalescent COVID-19. CDR3s include the opening cysteine and the closing phenylalanine or tryptophan. D genes are given only for firm matches. Size is stated for part of the rows, as once, few or many counts, or as a class when the clone is expanded.

V,size,J,D,length,CDR3,DNA
TRBV3-1/TRBV3-2,-,TRBJ1-1,TRBD1,15,CASSRRTGVITEAFF,TGTGCCAGCAGCAGGCGGACAGGGGTTATCACTGAAGCTTTCTTT
TRBV7-3,-,TRBJ1-1,-,19,CASSPKPAPGLQRGTEAFF,TGTGCCAGCAGCCCCAAGCCGGCACCGGGACTCCAAAGAGGCACTGAAGCTTTCTTT
TRBV7-9,-,TRBJ1-2,-,13,CASSSTDNYGYTF,TGTGCCAGCAGCTCTACAGATAACTATGGCTACACCTTC
TRBV25-1,-,TRBJ1-1,TRBD1,14,CASSPGQGFTEAFF,TGTGCCAGCAGTCCAGGACAGGGTTTCACTGAAGCTTTCTTT
TRBV6-5,-,TRBJ2-3,-,15,CASSYGGVRMDTQYF,TGTGCCAGCAGTTACGGCGGGGTAAGGATGGATACGCAGTATTTT
TRBV10-1,once,TRBJ1-2,TRBD1,15,CASSEKDRAGYGYTF,TGCGCCAGCAGTGAGAAGGACAGGGCTGGGTATGGCTACACCTTC
TRBV10-1,-,TRBJ1-1,TRBD1,16,CASSARTGWANTEAFF,TGCGCCAGCAGTGCGAGGACAGGGTGGGCGAACACTGAAGCTTTCTTT
TRBV6-5,-,TRBJ1-1,-,13,CASSYSAGTEAFF,TGTGCCAGCAGTTACTCCGCGGGAACTGAAGCTTTCTTT
TRBV20-1,-,TRBJ1-2,-,11,CSASTQVFPTF,TGCAGTGCTAGTACACAGGTTTTCCCCACCTTC
TRBV5-1,-,TRBJ1-2,TRBD1,15,CASSSGQGSSYGYTF,TGCGCCAGCAGCTCGGGACAGGGGAGTTCTTATGGCTACACCTTC
TRBV6-1,once,TRBJ1-1,TRBD1,15,CASSAGQGRNTEAFF,TGTGCCAGCAGTGCAGGACAGGGGAGGAACACTGAAGCTTTCTTT
TRBV20-1,few,TRBJ1-1,-,11,CSARADTEAFF,TGCAGTGCTAGAGCTGACACTGAAGCTTTCTTT
TRBV7-9,few,TRBJ2-2,TRBD1,15,CASSLRDRDTGELFF,TGTGCCAGCAGCTTAAGGGACAGGGACACCGGGGAGCTGTTTTTT
TRBV24-1,-,TRBJ2-5,-,12,CATSDLYETQYF,TGTGCCACCAGTGATTTGTATGAGACCCAGTACTTC
TRBV5-1,-,TRBJ1-4,TRBD1,15,CASSLGGTGNEKLFF,TGCGCCAGCAGCTTAGGAGGGACAGGGAATGAAAAACTGTTTTTT
TRBV5-1,-,TRBJ2-1,-,11,CASIDNNEQFF,TGCGCCAGCATCGACAACAATGAGCAGTTCTTC
TRBV5-1,-,TRBJ1-1,TRBD1,14,CASSLEGAIYEAFF,TGCGCCAGCAGCTTGGAGGGGGCAATATATGAGGCTTTCTTT
TRBV24-1,-,TRBJ2-7,TRBD1,13,CATSRQGSNEQYF,TGTGCCACCTCCCGACAGGGTAGTAACGAGCAGTACTTC
TRBV5-6,-,TRBJ2-7,TRBD2,16,CASSLPLGGVSYEQYF,TGTGCCAGCAGCTTGCCTCTCGGGGGGGTCTCCTACGAGCAGTACTTC
TRBV6-5,-,TRBJ1-1,-,12,CASFRSVTEAFF,TGTGCCAGCTTTAGGAGTGTCACTGAAGCTTTCTTT
TRBV6-6,-,TRBJ2-3,TRBD2,11,CASGGEDTQYF,TGTGCCAGTGGGGGGGAAGATACGCAGTATTTT
TRBV5-6,few,TRBJ2-3,-,15,CASSEQAGGTDTQYF,TGTGCCAGCAGCGAACAGGCTGGAGGCACAGATACGCAGTATTTT
TRBV5-1,-,TRBJ1-1,-,15,CASSLQDGKPHEAFF,TGCGCCAGCAGCCTTCAGGACGGGAAGCCCCATGAAGCTTTCTTT
TRBV6-6,-,TRBJ2-1,TRBD1,14,CASSYRQGNNEQFF,TGTGCCAGCAGTTACAGACAGGGGAACAATGAGCAGTTCTTC
TRBV5-1,-,TRBJ2-7,-,13,CASSPRQAYEQYF,TGCGCCAGCAGCCCCCGCCAGGCCTACGAGCAGTACTTC
TRBV11-1,-,TRBJ1-2,TRBD1,14,CASSSLTGTDGYTF,TGTGCCAGCAGCTCCTTAACCGGGACAGATGGCTACACCTTC
TRBV11-3,-,TRBJ2-3,TRBD2,15,CASSRGLVSTDTQYF,TGTGCCAGCAGCCGCGGACTAGTTAGCACAGATACGCAGTATTTT
TRBV2,-,TRBJ2-2,TRBD1,14,CASRGTGLSGELFF,TGTGCCAGCAGGGGGACAGGGCTTAGCGGGGAGCTGTTTTTT
TRBV5-4,-,TRBJ2-5,TRBD2,14,CASSALAGQETQYF,TGTGCCAGCAGCGCACTAGCGGGCCAAGAGACCCAGTACTTC
TRBV5-1,-,TRBJ2-7,-,14,CASSLQSNTYEQYF,TGCGCCAGCAGCTTGCAGTCGAACACCTACGAGCAGTACTTC
TRBV11-3,-,TRBJ2-3,TRBD2,16,CASSLGLAGTTDTQYF,TGTGCCAGCAGCTTAGGGCTAGCGGGGACCACAGATACGCAGTATTTT
TRBV7-9,-,TRBJ1-1,-,12,CASSAGRTEAFF,TGTGCCAGCAGCGCAGGGAGGACTGAAGCTTTCTTT
TRBV29-1,-,TRBJ2-7,TRBD1,13,CSVEGTGSNEQYF,TGCAGCGTTGAAGGGACAGGGTCCAACGAGCAGTACTTC
TRBV5-1,-,TRBJ1-1,TRBD1,16,CASRADRVPMNTEAFF,TGCGCCAGCAGGGCAGACAGGGTCCCAATGAACACTGAAGCTTTCTTT
TRBV2,-,TRBJ2-2,-,14,CASKRGAGTGELFF,TGTGCCAGCAAACGGGGCGCGGGGACCGGGGAGCTGTTTTTT
TRBV7-8,-,TRBJ1-1,-,17,CASSLVVTGRRNTEAFF,TGTGCCAGCAGCTTAGTAGTCACAGGGCGGAGGAACACTGAAGCTTTCTTT
TRBV5-4,-,TRBJ2-6,TRBD2,15,CASSPGGAGANVLTF,TGTGCCAGCAGCCCGGGGGGGGCAGGGGCCAACGTCCTGACTTTC
TRBV10-3,-,TRBJ1-3,-,15,CAISETPGGGNTIYF,TGTGCCATCAGTGAAACCCCGGGTGGGGGAAACACCATATATTTT
TRBV5-1,-,TRBJ2-7,TRBD1,15,CASSLIPGQGYEQYF,TGCGCCAGCAGCTTGATCCCGGGACAGGGTTACGAGCAGTACTTC
TRBV27,-,TRBJ2-7,-,11,CASKRGYEQYF,TGTGCCAGCAAACGGGGGTACGAGCAGTACTTC
TRBV3-1/TRBV3-2,-,TRBJ2-1,TRBD2,11,CASSLSGMPFF,TGTGCCAGCAGCCTTAGCGGGATGCCGTTCTTC
TRBV5-1,few,TRBJ2-3,-,16,CASSSLGSWGTDTQYF,TGCGCCAGCAGCTCCCTCGGGAGTTGGGGCACAGATACGCAGTATTTT
TRBV19,-,TRBJ2-1,TRBD2,16,CASSPVGLAGVAEQFF,TGTGCCAGTAGCCCCGTGGGACTAGCGGGAGTGGCTGAGCAGTTCTTC
TRBV6-1,-,TRBJ2-7,TRBD2,15,CASSEPSGGPYEQYF,TGTGCCAGCAGTGAACCTAGCGGGGGACCCTACGAGCAGTACTTC
TRBV27,-,TRBJ1-5,-,15,CASRTYRDGNQPQHF,TGTGCCAGCAGAACCTACAGGGATGGCAATCAGCCCCAGCATTTT
TRBV3-1/TRBV3-2,-,TRBJ1-3,-,14,CASSPSRSGNTIYF,TGTGCCAGCAGTCCCAGCAGGTCTGGAAACACCATATATTTT